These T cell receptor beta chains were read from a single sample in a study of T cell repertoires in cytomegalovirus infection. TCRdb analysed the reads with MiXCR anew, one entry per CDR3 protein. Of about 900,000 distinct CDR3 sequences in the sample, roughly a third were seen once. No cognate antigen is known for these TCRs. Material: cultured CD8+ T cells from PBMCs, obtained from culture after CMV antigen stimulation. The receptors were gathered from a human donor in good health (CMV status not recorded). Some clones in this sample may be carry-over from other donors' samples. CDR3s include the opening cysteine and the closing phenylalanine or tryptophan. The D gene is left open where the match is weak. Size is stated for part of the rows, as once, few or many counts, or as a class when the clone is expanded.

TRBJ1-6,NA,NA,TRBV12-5,CASGLGQGRSPLHF,TGTGCTAGTGGTTTGGGGCAGGGGCGTTCACCCCTCCACTTT
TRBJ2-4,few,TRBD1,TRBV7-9,CASSLALQGEVKNIQYF,TGTGCCAGCAGCTTAGCGTTACAGGGGGAAGTCAAAAACATTCAGTACTTC
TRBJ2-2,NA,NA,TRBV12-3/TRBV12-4,CASSLGVQVNTGELFF,TGTGCCAGCAGTTTAGGGGTACAGGTGAACACCGGGGAGCTGTTTTTT
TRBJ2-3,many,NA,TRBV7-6,CASSLFRAGPADTQYF,TGTGCCAGCAGCTTATTCCGGGCAGGGCCAGCAGATACGCAGTATTTT
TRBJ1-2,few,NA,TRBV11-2,CASSLVVDLYGYTF,TGTGCCAGCAGCTTAGTTGTTGATTTATATGGCTACACCTTC
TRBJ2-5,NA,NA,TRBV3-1,CASSQWDHYKIQETQYF,TGTGCCAGCAGCCAATGGGACCATTATAAGATCCAAGAGACCCAGTACTTC
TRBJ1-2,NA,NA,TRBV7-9,CASSRDAGYTF,TGTGCCAGCAGCCGGGACGCCGGCTACACCTTC
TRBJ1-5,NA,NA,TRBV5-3,CASSLRDLQSNQPQHF,TGTGCCAGCAGCTTGAGGGACTTACAAAGCAATCAGCCCCAGCATTTT
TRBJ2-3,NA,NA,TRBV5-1,CASSLIGAGVTDTQYF,TGCGCCAGCAGCTTAATCGGGGCAGGAGTCACAGATACGCAGTATTTT
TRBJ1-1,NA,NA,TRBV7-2,CASSPERGARNTEAFF,TGTGCCAGCAGCCCCGAGAGGGGGGCGCGGAACACTGAAGCTTTCTTT
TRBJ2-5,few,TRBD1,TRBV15,CATSGGWTGVGETQYF,TGTGCCACCAGCGGGGGATGGACAGGGGTAGGAGAGACCCAGTACTTC
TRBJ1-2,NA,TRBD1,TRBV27,CASSLSQGGAGGYTF,TGTGCCAGCAGTTTATCTCAAGGGGGCGCGGGAGGCTACACCTTC
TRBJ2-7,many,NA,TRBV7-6,CASSFDTRSYEQYF,TGTGCCAGCAGCTTTGACACCCGCTCCTACGAGCAGTACTTC
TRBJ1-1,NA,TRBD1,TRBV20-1,CSARLETGVGTEAFF,TGCAGTGCTAGACTAGAGACAGGGGTAGGGACTGAAGCTTTCTTT
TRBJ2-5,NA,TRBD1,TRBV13,CASSLPGTEETQYF,TGTGCCAGCAGCTTACCTGGGACAGAAGAGACCCAGTACTTC
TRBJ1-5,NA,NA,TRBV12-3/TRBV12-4,CASSSDGVSNQPQHF,TGTGCCAGCAGTTCGGACGGAGTTAGCAATCAGCCCCAGCATTTT
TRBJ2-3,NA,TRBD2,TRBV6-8,CASSYSYGGAKDTQYF,TGTGCCAGCAGTTACTCGTACGGGGGGGCCAAAGATACGCAGTATTTT
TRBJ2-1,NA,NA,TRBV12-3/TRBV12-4,CASSLVLACYNEQFF,TGTGCCAGCAGTTTAGTACTAGCATGTTACAATGAGCAGTTCTTC
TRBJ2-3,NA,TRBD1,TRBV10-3,CAISVRQGRSTDTQYF,TGTGCCATCAGTGTTCGACAGGGCAGGAGCACAGATACGCAGTATTTT
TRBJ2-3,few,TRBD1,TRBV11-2,CASSTRQGSDTQYF,TGTGCCAGCAGCACCCGACAGGGTTCAGATACGCAGTATTTT
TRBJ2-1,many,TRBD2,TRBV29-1,CSVAPAGEQFF,TGCAGCGTTGCTCCAGCGGGGGAGCAGTTCTTC
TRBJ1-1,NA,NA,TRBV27,CASSPRNGYTEAFF,TGTGCCAGCAGTCCTCGCAACGGCTACACTGAAGCTTTCTTT
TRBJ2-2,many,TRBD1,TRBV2,CASSGQGDTGELFF,TGTGCCAGCAGTGGACAGGGCGACACCGGGGAGCTGTTTTTT
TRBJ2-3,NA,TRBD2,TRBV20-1,CSANSPKRGTQYF,TGCAGTGCCAATAGCCCCAAGCGGGGAACCCAGTATTTT
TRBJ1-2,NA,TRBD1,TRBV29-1,CSVAPDRCPYGYTF,TGCAGCGTTGCCCCGGACAGGTGCCCCTATGGCTACACCTTC
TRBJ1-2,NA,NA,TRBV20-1,CSARPPGGVYGYTF,TGCAGTGCTAGACCCCCGGGGGGAGTCTATGGCTACACCTTC
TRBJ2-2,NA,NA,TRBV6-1,CASSERELANTGELFF,TGTGCCAGCAGTGAGAGAGAACTAGCGAACACCGGGGAGCTGTTTTTT
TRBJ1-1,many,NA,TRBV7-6,CASSLGGSRPRWENTEAFF,TGTGCCAGCAGCTTAGGAGGTAGTCGCCCAAGGTGGGAGAACACTGAAGCTTTCTTT
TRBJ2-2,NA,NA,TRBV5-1,CASSLGQAFSTGELFF,TGCGCCAGCAGCTTGGGACAGGCCTTTTCCACCGGGGAGCTGTTTTTT
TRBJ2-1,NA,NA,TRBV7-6,CASSSLLGAGYEQFF,TGTGCCAGCAGCTCCCTACTGGGGGCTGGGTATGAGCAGTTCTTC
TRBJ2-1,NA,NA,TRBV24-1,CATSDPRGTSSYNEQFF,TGTGCCACCAGTGATCCCCGCGGGACGAGCTCCTACAATGAGCAGTTCTTC
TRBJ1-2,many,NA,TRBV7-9,CASRNTDSENYGYTF,TGTGCCAGCAGAAATACCGACAGCGAAAACTATGGCTACACCTTC
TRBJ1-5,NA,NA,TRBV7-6,CASSWDACGNQPQHF,TGTGCCAGCAGCTGGGATGCGTGTGGCAATCAGCCCCAGCATTTT
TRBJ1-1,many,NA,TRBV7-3,CASSLKGRTEAFF,TGTGCCAGCAGCTTAAAGGGGCGAACTGAAGCTTTCTTT
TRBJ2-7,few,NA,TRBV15,CATSWQGQDEQYF,TGTGCCACCAGCTGGCAGGGGCAGGACGAGCAGTACTTC
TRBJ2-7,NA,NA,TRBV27,CASSYTEAYEQYF,TGTGCCAGCAGTTATACGGAGGCCTACGAGCAGTACTTC
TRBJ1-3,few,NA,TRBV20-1,CSARGTWSSGNTIYF,TGCAGTGCTAGAGGGACATGGAGCTCTGGAAACACCATATATTTT
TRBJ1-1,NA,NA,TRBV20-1,CSARPGGVEAFF,TGCAGTGCTCGGCCGGGGGGGGTTGAAGCTTTCTTT
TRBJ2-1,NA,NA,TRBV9,CASSVVTANEQFF,TGTGCCAGCAGCGTAGTTACAGCTAATGAGCAGTTCTTC
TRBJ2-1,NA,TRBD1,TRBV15,CATSSRDRGLGEQFF,TGTGCCACCAGCTCCCGGGACAGGGGGCTCGGTGAGCAGTTCTTC
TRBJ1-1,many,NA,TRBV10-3,CAISESQGLNTEAFF,TGTGCCATCAGTGAGTCGCAGGGCCTGAACACTGAAGCTTTCTTT
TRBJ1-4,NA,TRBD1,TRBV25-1,CASSVAGTGRGELFF,TGTGCCAGCAGTGTGGCCGGGACAGGACGGGGCGAACTGTTTTTT
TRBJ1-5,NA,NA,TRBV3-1,CASSHTGSNQPQHF,TGTGCCAGCAGCCATACGGGCTCCAATCAGCCCCAGCATTTT
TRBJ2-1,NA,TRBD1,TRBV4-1,CASSPDRGLNNEQFF,TGCGCCAGCAGCCCAGACAGGGGATTAAACAATGAGCAGTTCTTC
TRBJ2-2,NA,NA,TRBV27,CASSLGGFGGELFF,TGTGCCAGCAGTTTAGGGGGATTTGGCGGGGAGCTGTTTTTT
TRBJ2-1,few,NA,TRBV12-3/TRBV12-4,CASRTGPSSYNEQFF,TGTGCCAGCAGGACCGGGCCCAGCTCCTACAATGAGCAGTTCTTC
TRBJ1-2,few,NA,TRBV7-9,CASSLDFNYGYTF,TGTGCCAGCAGCTTGGACTTTAACTATGGCTACACCTTC
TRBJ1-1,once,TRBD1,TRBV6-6,CASSRQGLVTEAFF,TGTGCCAGCAGCAGACAGGGGCTCGTCACTGAAGCTTTCTTT
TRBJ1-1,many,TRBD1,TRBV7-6,CASSEGQGANTEAFF,TGTGCCAGCAGCGAGGGACAGGGGGCGAACACTGAAGCTTTCTTT
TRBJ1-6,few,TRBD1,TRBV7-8,CASSLQTGANSPLHF,TGTGCCAGCAGCTTACAGACAGGGGCCAATTCACCCCTCCACTTT
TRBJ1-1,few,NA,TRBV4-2,CASSRKTGNTEAFF,TGTGCCAGCAGCCGGAAGACAGGGAACACTGAAGCTTTCTTT
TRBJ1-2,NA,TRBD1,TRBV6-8,CANSSTGANGYTF,TGTGCCAACAGTTCCACAGGGGCTAACGGCTACACCTTC
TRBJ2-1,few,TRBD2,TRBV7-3,CASTQTGGGYDEQFF,TGTGCCAGCACCCAGACCGGGGGAGGGTACGATGAGCAGTTCTTC
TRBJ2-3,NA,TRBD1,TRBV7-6,CASREDRRPTDTQYF,TGTGCCAGTAGAGAGGACAGGCGCCCCACAGATACGCAGTATTTT
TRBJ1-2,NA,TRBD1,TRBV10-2,CANSDLVTGMKYGYTF,TGCGCCAACAGTGACCTTGTGACAGGGATGAAGTATGGCTACACCTTC
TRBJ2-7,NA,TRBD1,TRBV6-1,CASSEDRGLSSYEQYF,TGTGCCAGCAGTGAAGATAGGGGGCTGAGCTCCTACGAGCAGTACTTC
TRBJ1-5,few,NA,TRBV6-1,CASTREGFNQPQHF,TGTGCCAGCACTCGAGAGGGATTCAATCAGCCCCAGCATTTT
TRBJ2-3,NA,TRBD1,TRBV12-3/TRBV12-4,CASTWTGVADTQYF,TGTGCCAGCACCTGGACAGGGGTAGCAGATACGCAGTATTTT